The sample holds many counts of the clone carrying this T cell receptor (beta chain). Germline CDR1 is SGHRS and CDR2 is YFSETQ. CDR3 length equals 16 residues. Trimming left V 1 base short and J 2 bases short, with 16 bases between. This record belongs to a study of CD8 T cells in ankylosing spondylitis. Library preparation for TCR beta used quantitative 5'-RACE with molecular barcodes. TCRdb recomputed calls from the 5' RACE reads with MiXCR, one row per CDR3 protein. The table has some 130,000 distinct CDR3 sequences, more than 5.5% seen once. The chain employs TRBV5-1 and TRBJ2-7; D gene unclear. This receptor was obtained from a female donor with ankylosing spondylitis or in good health (not recorded which). The specimen was blood, either unsorted or a sorted T cell fraction (not recorded which). This CDR3 is CASSLRSRTSTYEQYF. The CDR3 region has the DNA TGCGCCAGCAGCTTGAGGTCTAGGACGTCAACCTACGAGCAGTACTTC.